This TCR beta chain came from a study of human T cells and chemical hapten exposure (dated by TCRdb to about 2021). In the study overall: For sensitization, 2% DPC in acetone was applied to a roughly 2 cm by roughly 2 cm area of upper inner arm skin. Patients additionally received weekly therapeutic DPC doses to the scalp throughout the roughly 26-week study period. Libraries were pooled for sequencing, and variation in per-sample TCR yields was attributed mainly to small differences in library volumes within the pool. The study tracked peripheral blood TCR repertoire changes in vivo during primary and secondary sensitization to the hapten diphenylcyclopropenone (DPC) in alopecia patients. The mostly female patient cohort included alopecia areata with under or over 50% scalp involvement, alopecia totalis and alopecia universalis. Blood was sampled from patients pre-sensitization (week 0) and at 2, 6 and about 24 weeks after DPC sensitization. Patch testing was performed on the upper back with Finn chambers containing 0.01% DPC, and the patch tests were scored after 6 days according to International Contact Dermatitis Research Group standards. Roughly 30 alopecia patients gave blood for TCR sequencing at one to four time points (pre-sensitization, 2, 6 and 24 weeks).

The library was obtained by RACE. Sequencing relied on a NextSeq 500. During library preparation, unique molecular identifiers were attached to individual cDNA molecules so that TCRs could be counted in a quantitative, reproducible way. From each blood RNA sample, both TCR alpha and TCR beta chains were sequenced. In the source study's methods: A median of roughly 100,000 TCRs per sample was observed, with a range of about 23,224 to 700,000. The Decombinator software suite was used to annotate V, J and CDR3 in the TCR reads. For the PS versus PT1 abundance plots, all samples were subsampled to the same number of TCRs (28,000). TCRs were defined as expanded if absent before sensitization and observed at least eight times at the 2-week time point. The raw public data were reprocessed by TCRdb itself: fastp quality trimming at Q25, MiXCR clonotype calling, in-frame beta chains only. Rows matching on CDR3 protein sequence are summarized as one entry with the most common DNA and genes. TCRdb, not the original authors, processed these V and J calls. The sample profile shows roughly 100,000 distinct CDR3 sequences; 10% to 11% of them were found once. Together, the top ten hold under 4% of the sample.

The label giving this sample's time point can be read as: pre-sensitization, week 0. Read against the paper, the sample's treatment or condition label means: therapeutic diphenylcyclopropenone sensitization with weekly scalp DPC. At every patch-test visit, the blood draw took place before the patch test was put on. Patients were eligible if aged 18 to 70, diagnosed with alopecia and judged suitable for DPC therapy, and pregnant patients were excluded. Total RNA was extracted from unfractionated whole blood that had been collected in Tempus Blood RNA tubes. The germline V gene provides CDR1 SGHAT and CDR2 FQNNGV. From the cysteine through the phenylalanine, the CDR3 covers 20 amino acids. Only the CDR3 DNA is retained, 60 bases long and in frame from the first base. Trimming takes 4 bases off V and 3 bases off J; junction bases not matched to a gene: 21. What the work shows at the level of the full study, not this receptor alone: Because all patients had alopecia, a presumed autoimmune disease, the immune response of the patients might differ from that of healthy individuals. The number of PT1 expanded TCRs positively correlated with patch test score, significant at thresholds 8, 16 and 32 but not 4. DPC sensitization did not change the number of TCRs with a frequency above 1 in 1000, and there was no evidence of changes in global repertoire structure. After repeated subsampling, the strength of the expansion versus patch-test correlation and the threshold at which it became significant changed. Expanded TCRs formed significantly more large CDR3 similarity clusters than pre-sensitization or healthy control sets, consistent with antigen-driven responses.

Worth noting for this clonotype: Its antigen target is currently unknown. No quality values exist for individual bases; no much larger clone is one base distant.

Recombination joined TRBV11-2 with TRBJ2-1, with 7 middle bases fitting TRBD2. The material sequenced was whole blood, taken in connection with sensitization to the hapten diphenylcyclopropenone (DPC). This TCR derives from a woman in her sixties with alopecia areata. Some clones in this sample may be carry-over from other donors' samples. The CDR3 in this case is CASSSTSWRDYPALYNEQFF. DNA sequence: TGTGCCAGCAGCTCAACCTCCTGGCGGGACTACCCTGCGCTCTACAATGAGCAGTTCTTC. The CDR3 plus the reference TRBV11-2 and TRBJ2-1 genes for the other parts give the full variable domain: EAGVAQSPRYKIIEKRQSVAFWCNPISGHATLYWYQQILGQGPKLLIQFQNNGVVDDSQLPKDRFSAERLKGVDSTLKIQPAKLEDSAVYLCASSSTSWRDYPALYNEQFFGPGTRLTVL.